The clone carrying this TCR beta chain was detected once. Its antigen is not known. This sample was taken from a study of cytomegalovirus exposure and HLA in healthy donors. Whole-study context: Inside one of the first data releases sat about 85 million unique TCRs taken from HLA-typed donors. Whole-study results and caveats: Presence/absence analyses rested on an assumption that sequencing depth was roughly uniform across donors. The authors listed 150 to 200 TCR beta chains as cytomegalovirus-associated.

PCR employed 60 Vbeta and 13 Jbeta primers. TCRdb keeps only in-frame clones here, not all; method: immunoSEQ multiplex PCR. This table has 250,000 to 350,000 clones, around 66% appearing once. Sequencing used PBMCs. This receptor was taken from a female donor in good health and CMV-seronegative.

CDR3 sequence reads: CASSELLATTGELFF. For the CDR3, the DNA is TGTGCCAGCAGTGAGCTACTAGCGACCACCGGGGAGCTGTTTTTT. The chain uses TRBV2 and TRBJ2-2; 7 bases align to TRBD2. Germline CDR1 SNHLY, CDR2 FYNNEI. The J segment lost 4 bases and the V segment lost 3 bases, leaving 5 bases of the junction unmatched. CDR3 length equals 15 residues.